This TCR beta chain was identified in a study of blood T cell repertoires in COVID-19. Trimming took off 4 bases at V and 1 base at J, with 13 bases between the two ends. In germline, CDR1 is SNHLY, CDR2 FYNNEI. CDR3 length: 15 amino acids. Using immunoSEQ multiplex PCR, the repertoire was profiled, and TCRdb retains in-frame clones only, with some absent. The sample consists of a few hundred thousand clones, about 80% of them appearing once. This clonotype was sampled from a human donor with acute or convalescent COVID-19. The donor label of this sample is uncertain. The material sequenced was peripheral blood. The J gene is TRBJ1-2, the V gene TRBV2, with D uncertain. CDR3 amino acids: CASSAPLVSNYGYTF. DNA for the CDR3: TGTGCCAGCAGTGCCCCCTTGGTGAGTAACTATGGCTACACCTTC. The whole variable domain, remainder taken from reference TRBV2 and TRBJ1-2, is EPEVTQTPSHQVTQMGQEVILRCVPISNHLYFYWYRQILGQKVEFLVSFYNNEISEKSEIFDDQFSVERPDGSNFTLKIRSTKLEDSAMYFCASSAPLVSNYGYTFGSGTRLTVV.